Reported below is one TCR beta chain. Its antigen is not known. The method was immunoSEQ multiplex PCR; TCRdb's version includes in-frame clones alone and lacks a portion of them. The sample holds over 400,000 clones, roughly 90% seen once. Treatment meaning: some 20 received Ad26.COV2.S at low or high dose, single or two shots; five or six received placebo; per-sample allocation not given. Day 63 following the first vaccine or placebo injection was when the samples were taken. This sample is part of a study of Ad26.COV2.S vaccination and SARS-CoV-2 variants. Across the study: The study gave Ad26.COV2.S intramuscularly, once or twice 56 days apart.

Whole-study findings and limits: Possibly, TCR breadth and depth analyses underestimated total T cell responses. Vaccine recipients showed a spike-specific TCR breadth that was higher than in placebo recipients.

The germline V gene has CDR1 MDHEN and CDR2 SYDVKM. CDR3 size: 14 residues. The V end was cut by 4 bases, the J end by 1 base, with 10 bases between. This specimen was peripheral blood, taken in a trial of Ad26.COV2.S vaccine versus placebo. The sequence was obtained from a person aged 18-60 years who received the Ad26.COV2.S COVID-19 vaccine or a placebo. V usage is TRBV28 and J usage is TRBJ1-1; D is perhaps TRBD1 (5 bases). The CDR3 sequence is CASSWDLSNTEAFF. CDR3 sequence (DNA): TGTGCCAGCAGTTGGGACCTCTCGAACACTGAAGCTTTCTTT. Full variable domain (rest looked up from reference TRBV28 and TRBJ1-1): DVKVTQSSRYLVKRTGEKVFLECVQDMDHENMFWYRQDPGLGLRLIYFSYDVKMKEKGDIPEGYSVSREKKERFSLILESASTNQTSMYLCASSWDLSNTEAFFGQGTRLTVV.